This TCR beta chain was captured by sequencing in a study of cytomegalovirus exposure and HLA in healthy donors. General study findings and limits: In a later analysis, TCR beta V- and J-gene trimming was associated with a missense DCLRE1C variant. Data from an earlier analysis indicated that most TCR beta V segments were productive either about 87% or about 30% of the time.

Worth noting for this clone: The antigen remains undetermined.

PCR employed 60 Vbeta and 13 Jbeta primers. Using immunoSEQ multiplex PCR, the repertoire was profiled, and TCRdb retains in-frame clones only, with some absent. The sample lists some 150,000 clones, over 80% seen once, with approximately 1.5% in the top ten. This CDR3 is built from 14 residues. Germline assignment: CDR1 SGHNT and CDR2 YYREEE (reference sequence). J was trimmed by 7 bases and V by 4 bases; bases with no gene match: 7. The chain couples TRBV5-4 to TRBJ1-5, with 8 bases matching TRBD1. What was sequenced was PBMCs. The origin of this receptor is a man aged 40-49 years in good health and CMV-seronegative. The CDR3 DNA is TGTGCCAGCAGCGAAGGACAGGGTGGGCAGCCCCAGCATTTT. Translating it yields CASSEGQGGQPQHF. Looking up the rest from reference TRBV5-4 and TRBJ1-5 gives the full variable domain: ETGVTQSPTHLIKTRGQQVTLRCSSQSGHNTVSWYQQALGQGPQFIFQYYREEENGRGNFPPRFSGLQFPNYSSELNVNALELDDSALYLCASSEGQGGQPQHFGDGTRLSIL.